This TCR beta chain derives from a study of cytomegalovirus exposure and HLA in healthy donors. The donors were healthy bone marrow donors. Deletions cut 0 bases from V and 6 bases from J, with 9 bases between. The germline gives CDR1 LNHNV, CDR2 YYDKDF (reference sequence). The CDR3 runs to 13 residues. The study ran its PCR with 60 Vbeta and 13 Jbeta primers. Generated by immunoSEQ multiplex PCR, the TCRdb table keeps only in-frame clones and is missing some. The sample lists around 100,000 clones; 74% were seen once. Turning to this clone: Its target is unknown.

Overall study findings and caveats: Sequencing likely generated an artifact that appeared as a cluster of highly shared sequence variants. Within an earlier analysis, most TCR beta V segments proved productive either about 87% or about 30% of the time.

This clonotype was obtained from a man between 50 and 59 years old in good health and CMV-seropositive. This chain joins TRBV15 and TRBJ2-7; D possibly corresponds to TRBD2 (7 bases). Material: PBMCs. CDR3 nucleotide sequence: TGTGCCACCAGCAGAGATAGGGGGGGCGAGCAGTACTTC. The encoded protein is CATSRDRGGEQYF.